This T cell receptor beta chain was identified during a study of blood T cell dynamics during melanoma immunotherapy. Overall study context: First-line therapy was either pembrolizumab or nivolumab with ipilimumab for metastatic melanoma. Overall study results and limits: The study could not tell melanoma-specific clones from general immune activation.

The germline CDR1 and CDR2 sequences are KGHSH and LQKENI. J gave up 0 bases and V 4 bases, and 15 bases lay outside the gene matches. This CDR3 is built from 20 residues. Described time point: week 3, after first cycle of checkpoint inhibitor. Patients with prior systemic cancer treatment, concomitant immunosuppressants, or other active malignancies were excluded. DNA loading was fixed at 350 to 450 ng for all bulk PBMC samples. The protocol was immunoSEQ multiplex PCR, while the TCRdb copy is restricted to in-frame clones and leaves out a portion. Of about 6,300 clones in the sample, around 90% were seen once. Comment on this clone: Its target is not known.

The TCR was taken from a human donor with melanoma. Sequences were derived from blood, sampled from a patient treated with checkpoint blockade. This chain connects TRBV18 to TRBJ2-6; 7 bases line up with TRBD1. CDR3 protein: CASSLTLPGQYYSGANVLTF. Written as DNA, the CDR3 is TGTGCCAGCTCACTTACACTGCCGGGACAGTATTACTCTGGGGCCAACGTCCTGACTTTC.